These 30 T cell receptor beta chains were sequenced from one sample in a study of patients and donors after allogeneic stem cell transplantation. TCRdb called the RT-PCR reads again in MiXCR, with one record for every CDR3 protein. The data show over 200,000 distinct CDR3 sequences, more than 35% seen once. Sequenced input: blood, either unsorted or a sorted T cell fraction (not recorded which). Source of these receptors: a human donor who was either an allogeneic HSCT recipient or a stem cell or donor lymphocyte infusion donor (not recorded which). It is not recorded whose cells these are; they may come from a transplant donor.

The chain is built from TRBV24-1 and TRBJ1-2; tentative D call: TRBD1 (6 bases). Germline V gene data show CDR1 as KGHDR and CDR2 as SFDVKD. V was shortened by 7 bases and J by 6 bases, with 11 bases between the two germline ends. The CDR3 is 12 amino acids. The CDR3 sequence is CATSQSGDGYTF. The DNA for the CDR3 is TGTGCCACCAGCCAATCAGGGGATGGCTACACCTTC.

This clonotype was seen more than once but under ten times. The CDR3 spells CASSLGTQYF. Written as DNA, the CDR3 is TGTGCCAGCAGTTTGGGGACCCAGTACTTC. The gene calls are TRBV12-3 or TRBV12-4 and TRBJ2-5; unclear D gene. V lost 3 bases, J lost 7 bases, and 3 bases lay in between. The CDR3 consists of 10 residues.

The V and J genes are TRBV18 and TRBJ1-5; D perhaps matches TRBD1 (6 bases). The CDR3 totals 12 residues. CDR1 is KGHSH, CDR2 LQKENI, per germline. The CDR3 protein is CAGGQGNQPQHF. Here the CDR3 DNA reads TGTGCTGGAGGTCAGGGGAATCAGCCCCAGCATTTT.

This rearrangement joins TRBV20-1 to TRBJ2-3; D perhaps matches TRBD1 (6 bases). Germline V gene data show CDR1 as DFQATT and CDR2 as SNEGSKA (reference sequence). The CDR3 consists of 13 residues. Trimming pared 3 bases from V and 6 bases from J, leaving 13 bases between. CDR3 in DNA: TGCAGTGCTAGTTTTCCAGGGGCCGATACGCAGTATTTT. Translated: CSASFPGADTQYF.

The J gene is TRBJ2-7, the V gene TRBV4-2; possibly TRBD1 or TRBD2 for D (5 bases each). Germline-derived CDR1 and CDR2 are LGHNA and YNFKEQ. V gave up 1 base and J gave up 6 bases, with 19 bases separating them. The CDR3 totals 16 residues. DNA of the CDR3: TGTGCCAGCAGCCAAGGTCCCCCGGGGCTTCTTCTCGAGCAGTACTTC. Amino acid sequence: CASSQGPPGLLLEQYF.

The V and J genes are TRBV7-2 and TRBJ1-1; no firm D call. Looked up from germline, CDR1 is SGHTA and CDR2 is FQGNSA. This CDR3 is built from 14 residues. With 3 bases removed from V and 3 bases from J, the gap between germline ends came to 11 bases. The CDR3 DNA reads TGTGCCAGCAGCTTGACCGGACCTTACACTGAAGCTTTCTTT. This codes for CASSLTGPYTEAFF.

This clonotype was seen more than once but under ten times. The J gene is TRBJ1-5, the V gene TRBV20-1; D is possibly TRBD1 (5 bases). V was pared by 3 bases and J by 5 bases, with 17 bases between. The CDR3 length is 15 residues. Germline values: CDR1 DFQATT, CDR2 SNEGSKA (reference sequence). CDR3 residues: CSASIRDFSYQPQHF. For the CDR3, the DNA is TGCAGTGCTAGCATAAGGGACTTTTCCTATCAGCCCCAGCATTTT.

The V call is TRBV7-3, the J call TRBJ2-2; a weak D match, TRBD1 (5 bases). The CDR3 has 15 amino acids. Germline-derived CDR1 and CDR2 are SGHTA and FQGTGA. The V gene lost 1 base and the J gene lost 2 bases, with 8 bases spanning the gap. The CDR3 protein is CASSLRGTNTGELFF. DNA of the CDR3: TGTGCCAGCAGCTTAAGGGGCACCAACACCGGGGAGCTGTTTTTT.

This clonotype was observed a few times. V and J are TRBV5-1 and TRBJ1-6; 8 bases are a match to TRBD1. The CDR3 is made up of 18 amino acids. Unmatched junction bases numbered 12, after V lost 4 bases and J lost 3 bases. Germline V lookup: CDR1 SGHRS, CDR2 YFSETQ. CDR3 sequence (DNA): TGCGCCAGCAGCCCCGCGACCACGACAGGGGACTATAATTCACCCCTCCACTTT. It yields the protein CASSPATTTGDYNSPLHF.

In its sample, this clonotype was seen a few times. The V and J genes are TRBV27 and TRBJ2-2, with D unclear. Germline lookup yields CDR1 MNHEY and CDR2 SMNVEV (reference sequence). V was trimmed by 6 bases and J by 6 bases, leaving 11 bases between them. This CDR3 spans 13 amino acids. CDR3 amino acids: CASSPVGAGELFF. CDR3 in DNA: TGTGCCAGCAGCCCCGTTGGGGCCGGGGAGCTGTTTTTT.

The rearrangement joins TRBV7-7 to TRBJ1-1; D is uncertain. Germline CDR1 is SSHAT and CDR2 is FNYEAQ (reference sequence). The ends were cut back, 1 base at V and 0 bases at J, with 12 bases in the middle. The CDR3 spans 16 residues. DNA of the CDR3: TGTGCCAGCAGCTTAGGTGGGTTCGTATTGAACACTGAAGCTTTCTTT. Translating it yields CASSLGGFVLNTEAFF. Combining the CDR3 with reference TRBV7-7 and TRBJ1-1 gives the whole variable domain GAGVSQSPRYKVTKRGQDVTLRCDPISSHATLYWYQQALGQGPEFLTYFNYEAQPDKSGLPSDRFSAERPEGSISTLTIQRTEQRDSAMYRCASSLGGFVLNTEAFFGQGTRLTVV.

This clonotype appeared once. V gene TRBV7-3 combines with J gene TRBJ2-3, with 13 bases lining up with TRBD2. This CDR3 is built from 20 residues. V lost 3 bases to trimming and J lost 0 bases; unmatched junction nucleotides: 12. Germline lookup yields CDR1 SGHTA and CDR2 FQGTGA. DNA for the CDR3: TGTGCCAGCAGCTTGGCCCCGACTAGCGGGGGGACTACTAGCACAGATACGCAGTATTTT. This encodes CASSLAPTSGGTTSTDTQYF.

The chain recombines TRBV5-1 with TRBJ1-1; D remains unclear. Germline loops: CDR1 SGHRS, CDR2 YFSETQ. Trimming stripped 0 bases from V and 1 base from J, with 10 bases between. The CDR3 spans 15 residues. The chain's CDR3 is CASSLVGPTNTEAFF. CDR3 nucleotide sequence: TGCGCCAGCAGCTTGGTAGGACCGACGAACACTGAAGCTTTCTTT.

This chain joins TRBV20-1 and TRBJ1-5; no firm D call. Trimming shortened V by 3 bases and J by 5 bases, and 17 bases separated the two germline ends. This CDR3 comprises 15 residues. Germline assignment: CDR1 DFQATT and CDR2 SNEGSKA (reference sequence). The CDR3 bases are TGCAGTGCTAGTAGGAACCCCTCATCTTATCAGCCCCAGCATTTT. Its translation: CSASRNPSSYQPQHF.

The J gene is TRBJ2-1, the V gene TRBV6-2 or TRBV6-3; D not certain. This CDR3 is built from 15 residues. Trimming shortened V by 2 bases and J by 6 bases, and 14 bases separated the two germline ends. Per the germline V gene, CDR1 is MNHEY and CDR2 is SVGEGT. CDR3 in amino acids: CASSYRAFTSNEQFF. The CDR3 nucleotides are TGTGCCAGCAGTTACAGGGCCTTCACATCCAATGAGCAGTTCTTC.

This clonotype appeared a few times. V and J are TRBV27 and TRBJ1-3; the D gene is possibly TRBD1 (5 bases). The CDR3 spans 18 residues. Germline V CDR1 and CDR2: MNHEY, SMNVEV (reference sequence). Trimming removed 6 bases from V and 0 bases from J, with 21 bases in between. The CDR3 DNA reads as TGTGCCAGCAGGATGCCGGGACCGCTTAGTAGCTCTGGAAACACCATATATTTT. The encoded protein is CASRMPGPLSSSGNTIYF.

This clonotype was seen a few times. The rearrangement joins TRBV12-3 or TRBV12-4 to TRBJ1-5, with 7 positions matching TRBD1. Unmatched junction bases numbered 6, after V lost 6 bases and J lost 1 base. The CDR3 runs 15 residues. The CDR3 loop reads CASRLTGVSNQPQHF. In DNA, the CDR3 is TGTGCCAGCAGACTCACAGGGGTGAGCAATCAGCCCCAGCATTTT.

The chain couples TRBV4-3 to TRBJ2-3, with 8 positions matching TRBD2. Germline trimming cut 1 base from V and 0 bases from J; bases unmatched to any gene: 6. In germline, CDR1 is LGHNA, CDR2 YSLEER. This CDR3 contains 17 residues. The CDR3 protein is CASSQAGGAWSTDTQYF. The DNA of the CDR3 is TGCGCCAGCAGCCAAGCCGGGGGGGCATGGAGCACAGATACGCAGTATTTT.

V usage is TRBV20-1 and J usage is TRBJ2-3, with TRBD2 matching 10 bases. Germline V gene data show CDR1 as DFQATT and CDR2 as SNEGSKA (reference sequence). The CDR3 loop spans 14 amino acids. Trimming cost V 4 bases and J 2 bases; bases outside gene matches: 3. The CDR3 nucleotides read TGCAGTGCTATAGCGGGGGGCCTCACAGATACGCAGTATTTT. Protein sequence: CSAIAGGLTDTQYF.

In its sample, this clonotype was seen a few times. The V call is TRBV28, the J call TRBJ1-2; D is uncertain. Germline CDR1 MDHEN, CDR2 SYDVKM. The CDR3 runs 11 residues. V gave up 3 bases and J gave up 8 bases, with 7 bases separating them. The CDR3 spells CASSFSSGYTF. In DNA form, the CDR3 reads TGTGCCAGCAGTTTTTCCTCAGGCTACACCTTC.

This clonotype was recorded a few times. This chain's CDR3 is CSGGTGSGNTIYF. CDR3 nucleotides: TGCAGCGGGGGGACAGGGTCCGGAAACACCATATATTTT. The chain recombines TRBV29-1 with TRBJ1-3; 9 nucleotides agree with TRBD1. The germline V gene encodes CDR1 SQVTM and CDR2 ANQGSEA. V shed 7 bases, J shed 4 bases, and the junction held 5 bases outside the gene matches. The CDR3 has 13 amino acids.

There are a few counts of this clonotype. The chain joins TRBV20-1 to TRBJ1-5, with D possibly being TRBD1 (5 bases). CDR3 length equals 16 residues. The germline CDR1 and CDR2 sequences are DFQATT and SNEGSKA (reference sequence). Trimming pared 0 bases from V and 0 bases from J, leaving 12 bases between. CDR3 DNA: TGCAGTGCTAGAGATTATCGAACAGGTAGCAATCAGCCCCAGCATTTT. Translating gives CSARDYRTGSNQPQHF.

This clonotype was seen a few times. The chain carries TRBV2 and TRBJ1-4; D gene ambiguous. Germline CDR1 SNHLY, CDR2 FYNNEI. V lost 6 bases to trimming and J lost 2 bases, with 10 bases between them. The CDR3 covers 14 residues. The CDR3 loop is CASRRGLTNEKLFF. The CDR3 nucleotides are TGTGCCAGCAGAAGAGGGCTCACTAATGAAAAACTGTTTTTT.

This clonotype has more than one count but fewer than ten. The chain uses TRBV5-8 and TRBJ1-5; 8 nucleotides match TRBD1. The J segment lost 7 bases and the V segment lost 3 bases, leaving 3 bases of the junction unmatched. This CDR3 is built from 13 residues. Germline CDR1 reads SGHTS; CDR2 reads YDEGEE. The CDR3 sequence: CASSSGQGQPQHF. The CDR3 DNA follows: TGTGCCAGCAGCTCCGGACAGGGACAGCCCCAGCATTTT.

This clonotype was observed a handful of times. The chain couples TRBV28 to TRBJ1-1; TRBD1 matches at 8 bases. This CDR3 comprises 12 residues. The germline V gene has CDR1 MDHEN and CDR2 SYDVKM. Trimming removed 7 bases from V and 8 bases from J; junction bases left unmatched: 6. CDR3 nucleotide sequence: TGTGCCAGCATGCTGACAGGGGCGGAAGCTTTCTTT. Protein product: CASMLTGAEAFF.

The table lists this clonotype with a count of one. The V call is TRBV7-2, the J call TRBJ1-2; no definite D call. The CDR3 has 16 residues. V lost 4 bases and J 4 bases, leaving 19 bases between the germline ends. Germline lookup yields CDR1 SGHTA and CDR2 FQGNSA. CDR3 nucleotide sequence: TGTGCCAGCAGCTCCCGTCGTACGGGAAGGGCCTATGGCTACACCTTC. It encodes CASSSRRTGRAYGYTF.

The sample holds one count of this clonotype. The CDR3 nucleotides read TGTGCCAGCAGCCCGCTGAAGGGACAGCTCACTGGGGCCAACGTCCTGACTTTC. This gives the protein CASSPLKGQLTGANVLTF. The rearrangement joins TRBV6-2 or TRBV6-3 to TRBJ2-6, with 7 bases fitting TRBD1. The CDR3 spans 18 residues. V lost 6 bases and J lost 2; bases outside the gene matches: 13. The germline CDR1 and CDR2 sequences are MNHEY and SVGEGT.

V gene TRBV14 combines with J gene TRBJ2-7; D uncertain. Trimming stripped 2 bases from V and 2 bases from J, with 10 bases between. Germline V lookup: CDR1 SGHDN, CDR2 FVKESK. The CDR3 totals 14 residues. The chain's CDR3 is CASSQFGPPYEQYF. The DNA for the CDR3 is TGTGCCAGCAGCCAATTTGGACCCCCCTACGAGCAGTACTTC. The complete variable domain, with remaining parts taken from reference TRBV14 and TRBJ2-7, reads EAGVTQFPSHSVIEKGQTVTLRCDPISGHDNLYWYRRVMGKEIKFLLHFVKESKQDESGMPNNRFLAERTGGTYSTLKVQPAELEDSGVYFCASSQFGPPYEQYFGPGTRLTVT.

This chain connects TRBV4-1 to TRBJ2-3; 12 nucleotides align to TRBD2. The germline V gene encodes CDR1 MGHRA and CDR2 YSYEKL. The CDR3 totals 16 residues. Losses at the gene ends were 4 bases for V and 4 bases for J; bases not matched to a gene: 6. CDR3 nucleotide sequence: TGCGCCAGCAGCCGCCGGACTAGCGGGGTAGCAGATACGCAGTATTTT. Its translation is CASSRRTSGVADTQYF.

This clonotype was observed a few times. The chain combines TRBV7-3 with TRBJ2-7, with D possibly being TRBD2 (6 bases). Germline assignment: CDR1 SGHTA and CDR2 FQGTGA. V was trimmed by 6 bases and J by 6 bases, leaving 18 bases between them. This CDR3 has 14 residues. In DNA, the CDR3 is TGTGCCAGCAGTAAGGAGGGCTCCTCTGCCGAGCAGTACTTC. It codes for CASSKEGSSAEQYF.